This T cell receptor beta chain was sequenced in a study of regulatory T cells in long-lasting Graves disease. V dropped 6 bases and J dropped 2 bases, with 9 bases sitting between them. The CDR3 sequence is 13 residues long. Per the germline V gene, CDR1 is SGHRS and CDR2 is YFSETQ. This clonotype was recorded a few times. Time point noted: newly diagnosed GD, antithyroid drugs for less than 3 months. Following extraction of RNA from PBMCs, that RNA was used to make the TCR library. According to the study, TCR beta libraries were built with iRepertoire HTBI primers and CDR3-region Arm-PCR. From the multiplex PCR reads, TCRdb called clonotypes with MiXCR, one entry per CDR3 protein. Counted here are about 430,000 distinct CDR3 sequences, around 16% occurring once; the ten biggest clones make up 7.8%. The data also belong to a second study, concerning T cells in Graves' hyperthyroidism and ophthalmopathy.

Source: peripheral blood mononuclear cells (PBMCs), taken at new diagnosis, from a patient treated with antithyroid drugs. This TCR came from a woman aged 40 to 50 with Graves disease. The V gene is TRBV5-1, the J gene TRBJ2-1; the D gene is possibly TRBD2 (6 bases). The CDR3 DNA is TGCGCCAGCACGGGAGCGGCCTACAATGAGCAGTTCTTC. Its protein product is CASTGAAYNEQFF.